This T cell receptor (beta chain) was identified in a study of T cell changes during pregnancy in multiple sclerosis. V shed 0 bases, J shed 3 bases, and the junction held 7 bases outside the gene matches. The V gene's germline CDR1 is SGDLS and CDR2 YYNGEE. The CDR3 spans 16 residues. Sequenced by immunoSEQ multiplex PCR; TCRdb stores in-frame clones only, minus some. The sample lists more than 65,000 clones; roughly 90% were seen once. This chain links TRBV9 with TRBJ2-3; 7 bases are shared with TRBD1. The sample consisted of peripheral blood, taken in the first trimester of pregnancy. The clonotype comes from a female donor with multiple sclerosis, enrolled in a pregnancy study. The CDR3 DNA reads TGTGCCAGCAGCGTAGCTGGGGGACAGATGACAGATACGCAGTATTTT. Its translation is CASSVAGGQMTDTQYF.